The 15 T cell receptor beta chains listed next were all sequenced from one sample in a study of regulatory T cells in long-lasting Graves disease. TCR beta libraries were built with iRepertoire HTBI primers and Arm-PCR of CDR3 regions. TCRdb redid the calling of the multiplex PCR reads with MiXCR, one entry per CDR3 protein. The sample shows some 470,000 distinct CDR3 sequences, about 22% of them seen only once. Time point here: persistent/refractory GD, antithyroid drugs over 5 years with positive TRAb. The TCR library was prepared using RNA isolated from PBMCs. Sequenced material: peripheral blood mononuclear cells (PBMCs), taken when the disease was refractory, from a patient treated with antithyroid drugs. These TCRs come from a female donor with Graves disease.

This clonotype has a handful of counts. The chain is built from TRBV20-1 and TRBJ1-5, with D possibly being TRBD1 (5 bases). The germline CDR1 and CDR2 sequences are DFQATT and SNEGSKA (reference sequence). This CDR3 is built from 12 residues. V was pared by 5 bases and J by 4 bases, with 9 bases between. Here the CDR3 DNA reads TGCAGTGCTGTCGAGGGGAATCAGCCCCAGCATTTT. This codes for CSAVEGNQPQHF.

This clonotype has at least ten counts. The chain combines TRBV6-5 with TRBJ1-5, with TRBD1 as a possible D gene (5 bases). Trimming took off 0 bases at V and 9 bases at J, with 12 bases between the two ends. The CDR3 is 14 amino acids. Germline V gene lookup returns CDR1 MNHEY and CDR2 SVGAGI. CDR3 protein: CASSYSSGKVPQHF. The CDR3, as DNA: TGTGCCAGCAGTTACTCTTCAGGGAAGGTGCCCCAGCATTTT.

In this sample, this clonotype turned up many times. The CDR3 nucleotides read TGTGCCAGCAGCCCCCCCCCGACAGCGAACACCGGGGAGCTGTTTTTT. Protein product: CASSPPPTANTGELFF. The chain employs TRBV28 and TRBJ2-2; a weak D match, TRBD1 (5 bases). Per germline, CDR1 MDHEN and CDR2 SYDVKM. This CDR3 has 16 residues. V lost 6 bases, J lost 0 bases, and 14 bases lay in between.

This sequence joins TRBV3-1 and TRBJ1-2; 7 nucleotides line up with TRBD1. V lost 6 bases to trimming and J lost 1 base; unmatched junction nucleotides: 8. CDR1 LGHDT and CDR2 YNNKEL come from the germline V gene (reference sequence). The CDR3 sequence is 15 residues long. CDR3 DNA: TGTGCCAGCAGGGCAACCGGGACAGTTAACTATGGCTACACCTTC. Protein: CASRATGTVNYGYTF. The whole variable domain, remainder taken from reference TRBV3-1 and TRBJ1-2, is DTAVSQTPKYLVTQMGNDKSIKCEQNLGHDTMYWYKQDSKKFLKIMFSYNNKELIINETVPNRFSPKSPDKAHLNLHINSLELGDSAVYFCASRATGTVNYGYTFGSGTRLTVV.

This chain connects TRBV3-1 to TRBJ2-1, with D possibly matching TRBD1 (5 bases). V was clipped by 6 bases and J by 7 bases, with 10 bases between them. This CDR3 contains 12 residues. Germline loops: CDR1 LGHDT, CDR2 YNNKEL (reference sequence). CDR3 region: CASSQTANEQFF. Written as DNA, the CDR3 is TGTGCCAGCAGTCAGACAGCTAATGAGCAGTTCTTC.

The V and J genes are TRBV4-2 and TRBJ1-2; D call uncertain. V was clipped by 4 bases and J by 2 bases, with 17 bases between them. Germline CDR1 and CDR2: LGHNA and YNFKEQ. CDR3 size: 16 residues. The CDR3 coding sequence is TGTGCCAGCAGCCGTAGGAGCACCAGGTCCAACTATGGCTACACCTTC. Protein: CASSRRSTRSNYGYTF.

Comments on this clonotype: This may stem from a read error, because a much larger clone lies one nucleotide away. This CDR3 is CASSYSLVGGGETQYF. Written as DNA, the CDR3 is TGTGCCAGCAGTTACTCGCTAGTGGGGGGCGGGGAGACCCAGTACTTC. This chain links TRBV6-5 with TRBJ2-5; TRBD1 or TRBD2 may be the D gene (6 bases each). The CDR3 consists of 16 residues. The V end lost 0 bases, the J end lost 5 bases, and 16 bases lay between the germline ends. Germline CDR1 reads MNHEY; CDR2 reads SVGAGI.

This clonotype has ten or more counts. The chain has TRBV12-3 or TRBV12-4 and TRBJ1-4; 7 positions match TRBD1. V was clipped by 5 bases and J by 2 bases; unmatched bases: 2. The CDR3 is 14 residues long. The CDR3 here is CASSATGTNEKLFF. DNA for the CDR3: TGTGCCAGCAGTGCGACAGGGACTAATGAAAAACTGTTTTTT.

This chain uses TRBV20-1 with TRBJ1-1; a weak D match, TRBD1 (6 bases). V lost 5 bases and J 6 bases, leaving 16 bases between the germline ends. Germline CDR1 reads DFQATT; CDR2 reads SNEGSKA (reference sequence). The CDR3 contains 13 residues. DNA for the CDR3: TGCAGTGCTTCCGCGCAGGGGATCCCTGAAGCTTTCTTT. Protein sequence: CSASAQGIPEAFF.

This clonotype was detected ten times or more. CDR3 sequence: CASSAPQETQYF. CDR3 sequence (DNA): TGTGCCAGCAGTGCCCCTCAAGAGACCCAGTACTTC. This rearrangement joins TRBV12-3 or TRBV12-4 to TRBJ2-5; D remains unclear. With 5 bases removed from V and 2 bases from J, the gap between germline ends came to 6 bases. The CDR3 has 12 amino acids.

In this sample, this clonotype turned up many times. The chain recombines TRBV6-1 with TRBJ2-2, with D uncertain. The CDR3 is 13 amino acids. Trimming stripped 3 bases from V and 1 base from J, with 3 bases between. Looked up from germline, CDR1 is MNHNS and CDR2 is SASEGT. The CDR3 DNA reads as TGTGCCAGCAGTGATGTGAACACCGGGGAGCTGTTTTTT. Translating gives CASSDVNTGELFF.

CDR3 residues: CASRADEVTDTQYF. In nucleotides, the CDR3 is TGTGCCAGCAGGGCCGACGAAGTGACAGATACGCAGTATTTT. This rearrangement joins TRBV28 to TRBJ2-3, with D uncertain. Germline assignment: CDR1 MDHEN and CDR2 SYDVKM. The CDR3 totals 14 residues. V was cut by 6 bases and J by 3 bases, with 13 bases left in between.

The genes are TRBV30 and TRBJ2-5; D unresolved. Trimming took 5 bases from V and 5 from J, leaving 15 bases between them. This CDR3 region has 13 residues. Germline V gene lookup returns CDR1 GTSNPN and CDR2 SVGIG (reference sequence). CDR3 sequence reads: CAWSGPSGETQYF. CDR3 sequence (DNA): TGTGCCTGGTCCGGACCCTCCGGGGAGACCCAGTACTTC.

This clonotype has a count of ten or more. The J gene is TRBJ1-4, the V gene TRBV27, with D possibly being TRBD1 (5 bases). The V and J ends lost 3 bases and 8 bases respectively, with 13 bases between them. This CDR3 is 14 amino acids long. Germline V CDR1 and CDR2: MNHEY, SMNVEV (reference sequence). For the CDR3, the DNA is TGTGCCAGCAGTTTGGCAGGGCGAGACGAAAAACTGTTTTTT. It codes for CASSLAGRDEKLFF.

This clonotype was counted a few times. V is TRBV20-1 and J is TRBJ1-5; D call uncertain. The CDR3 has 11 residues. V lost 6 bases, J lost 5 bases, and 8 bases lay in between. Germline V gene lookup returns CDR1 DFQATT and CDR2 SNEGSKA (reference sequence). The CDR3 DNA is TGCAGTGCAGGCGGGGATCAGCCCCAGCATTTT. Translating gives CSAGGDQPQHF.